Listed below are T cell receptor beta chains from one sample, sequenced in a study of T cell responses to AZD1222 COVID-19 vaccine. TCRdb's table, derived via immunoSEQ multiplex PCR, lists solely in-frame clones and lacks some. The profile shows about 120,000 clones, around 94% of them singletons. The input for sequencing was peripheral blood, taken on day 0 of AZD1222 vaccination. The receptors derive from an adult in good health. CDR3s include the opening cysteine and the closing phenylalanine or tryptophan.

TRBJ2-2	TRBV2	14	CASKRNPGTGELFF
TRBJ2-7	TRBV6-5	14	CASSSLAGGREQYF
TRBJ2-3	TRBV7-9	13	CASNRQDPDTQYF
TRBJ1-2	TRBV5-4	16	CASSGGTGNTNYGYTF
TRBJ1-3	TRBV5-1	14	CASSLAGPGNTIYF
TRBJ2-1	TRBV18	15	CASSPLQVSYNEQFF
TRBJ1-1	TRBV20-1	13	CSASRGRGTEAFF
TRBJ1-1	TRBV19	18	CASPRRPGGGRPITEAFF
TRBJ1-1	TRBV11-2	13	CASSLYSPTEAFF
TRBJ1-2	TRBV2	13	CASSEQGMYGYTF
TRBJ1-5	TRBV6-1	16	CASSESEGGGNQPQHF
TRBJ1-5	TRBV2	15	CASSRETGGYQPQHF
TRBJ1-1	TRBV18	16	CASSPWGARGNTEAFF
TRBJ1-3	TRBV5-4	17	CASSPAAGAISGNTIYF
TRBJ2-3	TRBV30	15	CAWSPGQGDPDTQYF
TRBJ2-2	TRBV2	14	CASRVTGGTGELFF
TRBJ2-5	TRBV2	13	CASSDFARETQYF
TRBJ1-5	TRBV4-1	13	CASSQARNQPQHF